These 32 T cell receptor beta chains originate from one sample sequenced in a study of shared clonotypes between healthy human individuals. Using immunoSEQ multiplex PCR, the repertoire was profiled, and TCRdb retains in-frame clones only, with some absent. Counted here are about half a million clones, almost 80% occurring once; the ten biggest clones make up 12%. Input material: PBMCs. The receptors derive from a woman in her thirties or forties in good health. Some clones in this sample may be carry-over from other donors' samples.

This chain joins TRBV6-5 and TRBJ2-2; 7 bases align to TRBD2. J was trimmed by 4 bases and V by 8 bases; bases with no gene match: 7. Germline CDR1 reads MNHEY; CDR2 reads SVGAGI. The CDR3 is 14 amino acids. CDR3 sequence reads: CASVASGGTGELFF. Here the CDR3 DNA reads TGTGCCAGCGTCGCTAGCGGTGGCACCGGGGAGCTGTTTTTT.

The V and J genes are TRBV5-1 and TRBJ2-1; perhaps TRBD2 as D (7 bases). Germline loops: CDR1 SGHRS, CDR2 YFSETQ. The CDR3 is 15 amino acids. V gave up 5 bases and J gave up 7 bases, with 19 bases separating them. CDR3 nucleotides: TGCGCCAGCAGAAGGGGGGAGGGCCTCGGGAATGAGCAGTTCTTC. Amino acid sequence: CASRRGEGLGNEQFF. Looking up the rest from reference TRBV5-1 and TRBJ2-1 gives the full variable domain: KAGVTQTPRYLIKTRGQQVTLSCSPISGHRSVSWYQQTPGQGLQFLFEYFSETQRNKGNFPGRFSGRQFSNSRSEMNVSTLELGDSALYLCASRRGEGLGNEQFFGPGTRLTVL.

V gene TRBV5-1 combines with J gene TRBJ2-7; D may be TRBD2 (6 bases). The V gene lost 5 bases and the J gene lost 3 bases, with 21 bases spanning the gap. The CDR3 sequence is 16 residues long. Germline V gene sequence: CDR1 SGHRS, CDR2 YFSETQ. The CDR3 loop reads CASRSGGMGLLYEQYF. The CDR3 DNA reads TGCGCCAGCAGATCGGGCGGAATGGGACTTCTCTACGAGCAGTACTTC.

To note about this clone: The likely explanation is a read error, given a far larger clone one base away. The gene calls are TRBV15 and TRBJ2-7; 10 nucleotides line up with TRBD2. This CDR3 has 19 amino acids. CDR1 LNHNV and CDR2 YYDKDF come from the germline V gene (reference sequence). The CDR3: CATSRAPTSGPIRSYEQCF. The CDR3 nucleotides are TGTGCCACCAGCAGAGCCCCGACTAGCGGGCCTATCCGCTCCTACGAGCAGTGCTTC. The whole variable domain, remainder taken from reference TRBV15 and TRBJ2-7, is DAMVIQNPRYQVTQFGKPVTLSCSQTLNHNVMYWYQQKSSQAPKLLFHYYDKDFNNEADTPDNFQSRRPNTSFCFLDIRSPGLGDTAMYLCATSRAPTSGPIRSYEQCFGPGTRLTVT.

This sequence joins TRBV4-2 and TRBJ2-5; D gene ambiguous. The tail of the sequence fits TRBJ2-7 better, so the J call may be wrong. The length of the CDR3 is 12 residues. The germline gives CDR1 LGHNA, CDR2 YNFKEQ. The CDR3 region is CASSQGNYEQYF. DNA of the CDR3: TGTGCCAGCAGCCAAGGGAACTACGAGCAGTACTTC.

On this clone: This sample also contains other DNA sequences that code for the same CDR3. The CDR3 loop is CASSVAGENTEAFF. The CDR3 DNA is TGTGCCAGCAGCGTAGCCGGGGAGAACACTGAAGCTTTCTTT. This chain joins TRBV9 and TRBJ1-1; D is unclear. Trimming left V 0 bases short and J 1 base short, with 7 bases between. CDR3 length equals 14 residues. Germline-derived CDR1 and CDR2 are SGDLS and YYNGEE.

The chain joins TRBV10-1 to TRBJ2-2; 7 nucleotides line up with TRBD2. The V segment lost 0 bases and the J segment 4 bases; nucleotides outside the gene matches: 17. Germline CDR1 reads WNHNN; CDR2 reads SYGVQD (reference sequence). The CDR3 runs to 20 residues. The CDR3, as DNA: TGCGCCAGCAGTGAGTCCCGGGGGAGGGCCTTTTGCCGCGGCACCGGGGAGCTGTTTTTT. As protein: CASSESRGRAFCRGTGELFF.

CDR3 protein: CASSPRTPLGPDTQYF. In nucleotides, the CDR3 is TGTGCCAGCAGTCCCCGGACCCCCCTAGGCCCAGATACGCAGTATTTT. The rearrangement uses TRBV28 and TRBJ2-3; D gene uncertain. The ends were cut back, 5 bases at V and 4 bases at J, with 19 bases in the middle. Germline values: CDR1 MDHEN, CDR2 SYDVKM. The CDR3 covers 16 residues.

Of note for this clone: One junction end disagrees with the germline gene, perhaps due to a read error. The V gene is TRBV7-9, the J gene TRBJ2-1; a weak D match, TRBD1 (5 bases). The CDR3 runs to 13 residues. CDR1 is SEHNR, CDR2 FQNEAQ, per germline (reference sequence). The chain's CDR3 is CASSLEDSTRTVF. For the CDR3, the DNA is TGTGCCAGCAGCTTAGAAGACAGTACCCGCACGGTCTTC.

In its sample, this clone was seen once. V is TRBV7-2 and J is TRBJ1-6, with D unclear. The germline CDR1 and CDR2 sequences are SGHTA and FQGNSA. Trimming cost V 8 bases and J 7 bases, with 12 bases left between them. The CDR3 runs 13 residues. The CDR3 DNA is TGTGCCAGCCACACCACGAGAAATTCACCCCTCCACTTT. Translating it yields CASHTTRNSPLHF. The entire variable domain, with the rest obtained from reference TRBV7-2 and TRBJ1-6, is as follows: GAGVSQSPSNKVTEKGKDVELRCDPISGHTALYWYRQSLGQGLEFLIYFQGNSAPDKSGLPSDRFSAERTGGSVSTLTIQRTQQEDSAVYLCASHTTRNSPLHFGNGTRLTVT.

This clone was picked up one time. V gene TRBV2 combines with J gene TRBJ2-7; D not certain. The length of the CDR3 is 13 residues. V gave up 0 bases and J gave up 3 bases, with 6 bases separating them. CDR1 SNHLY and CDR2 FYNNEI come from the germline V gene. CDR3 sequence: CASSEAPGYEQYF. For the CDR3, the DNA is TGTGCCAGCAGTGAAGCCCCCGGCTACGAGCAGTACTTC. The full variable domain, completed using reference TRBV2 and TRBJ2-7, is EPEVTQTPSHQVTQMGQEVILRCVPISNHLYFYWYRQILGQKVEFLVSFYNNEISEKSEIFDDQFSVERPDGSNFTLKIRSTKLEDSAMYFCASSEAPGYEQYFGPGTRLTVT.

The chain links TRBV5-4 to TRBJ2-3; D gene unclear. This CDR3 spans 15 amino acids. Trimming took off 1 base at V and 4 bases at J, with 13 bases between the two ends. Germline values: CDR1 SGHNT, CDR2 YYREEE (reference sequence). In DNA form, the CDR3 reads TGTGCCAGCAGCTTGATTTATGAGCAATCAGATACGCAGTATTTT. Its translation is CASSLIYEQSDTQYF.

The V call is TRBV9, the J call TRBJ1-2; D possibly corresponds to TRBD1 (6 bases). Germline V lookup: CDR1 SGDLS, CDR2 YYNGEE. V gave up 0 bases and J gave up 4 bases, with 10 bases separating them. This CDR3 has 14 amino acids. This CDR3 is CASSVDRVGYGYTF. CDR3 coding DNA: TGTGCCAGCAGCGTAGACAGGGTCGGCTATGGCTACACCTTC. The full variable domain, rest sourced from reference TRBV9 and TRBJ1-2, is DSGVTQTPKHLITATGQRVTLRCSPRSGDLSVYWYQQSLDQGLQFLIQYYNGEERAKGNILERFSAQQFPDLHSELNLSSLELGDSALYFCASSVDRVGYGYTFGSGTRLTVV.

This chain uses TRBV10-1 with TRBJ2-7; TRBD2 matches 7 bases. CDR3 length: 14 residues. Germline CDR1 WNHNN, CDR2 SYGVQD (reference sequence). V lost 3 bases and J lost 2; bases outside the gene matches: 4. The CDR3: CASSELAGAYEQYF. CDR3 in DNA: TGCGCCAGCAGTGAATTGGCGGGAGCCTACGAGCAGTACTTC.

A remark on this clone: Different DNA sequences within this sample yield the same CDR3. The rearrangement links TRBV30 to TRBJ2-5; D not certain. In germline, CDR1 is GTSNPN, CDR2 SVGIG (reference sequence). The CDR3 has 11 residues. Trimming cost V 0 bases and J 5 bases, with 4 bases left between them. CDR3 sequence reads: CAWSVGETQYF. The CDR3, as DNA: TGTGCCTGGAGTGTAGGGGAGACCCAGTACTTC.

V usage is TRBV28 and J usage is TRBJ1-4, with 7 bases aligning to TRBD1. CDR3 length equals 15 residues. The ends lost 5 bases at V and 9 bases at J; junction bases unmatched: 12. Per germline, CDR1 MDHEN and CDR2 SYDVKM. The CDR3 loop is CASSGELEGAKKLFF. The CDR3 DNA reads TGTGCCAGCAGTGGGGAGTTGGAGGGGGCGAAAAAACTGTTTTTT.

This clone was counted once. The gene calls are TRBV27 and TRBJ1-5, with D uncertain. The CDR3 runs 15 residues. V was shortened by 5 bases and J by 0 bases, with 11 bases between the two germline ends. Germline CDR1 reads MNHEY; CDR2 reads SMNVEV (reference sequence). CDR3 in amino acids: CASSPHGDSNQPQHF. Here the CDR3 DNA reads TGTGCCAGCAGTCCCCACGGAGATAGCAATCAGCCCCAGCATTTT.

This clone was recorded only once. The chain employs TRBV4-3 and TRBJ2-7; 7 positions agree with TRBD1. The CDR3 is 15 amino acids. CDR1 and CDR2 (germline): LGHNA, YSLEER. V shed 0 bases, J shed 3 bases, and the junction held 5 bases outside the gene matches. The CDR3 loop reads CASSQEETGLYEQYF. The CDR3 DNA is TGCGCCAGCAGCCAAGAGGAGACAGGGCTCTACGAGCAGTACTTC.

The chain combines TRBV28 with TRBJ1-1; 7 bases match TRBD1. The length of the CDR3 is 12 residues. J gave up 8 bases and V 5 bases, and 5 bases lay outside the gene matches. Germline V lookup: CDR1 MDHEN, CDR2 SYDVKM. DNA of the CDR3: TGTGCCAGCAGTCCGGGACAGTACGAAGCTTTCTTT. As protein: CASSPGQYEAFF.

Points on this clone: At the DNA level, this CDR3 is encoded by other sequences in the same sample as well. The chain couples TRBV7-3 to TRBJ1-1, with D possibly TRBD1 on 5 matching bases. Germline V CDR1 and CDR2: SGHTA, FQGTGA. The CDR3 contains 13 residues. V lost 5 bases, J lost 2 bases, and 9 bases lay in between. CDR3 amino acids: CASSRDRNTEAFF. The CDR3 DNA reads TGTGCCAGCAGCCGCGACAGAAACACTGAAGCTTTCTTT.

This rearrangement joins TRBV6-5 to TRBJ1-4; 7 nucleotides line up with TRBD1. V lost 0 bases to trimming and J lost 7 bases; unmatched junction nucleotides: 2. The CDR3 extends over 14 amino acids. Germline assignment: CDR1 MNHEY and CDR2 SVGAGI. For the CDR3, the DNA is TGTGCCAGCAGTTACTCCCGGGACAGTGAAAAACTGTTTTTT. Translation gives CASSYSRDSEKLFF.

The rearrangement uses TRBV5-1 and TRBJ2-2; 13 positions agree with TRBD2. Germline CDR1 is SGHRS and CDR2 is YFSETQ. There are 17 residues in the CDR3. V shed 4 bases, J shed 2 bases, and the junction held 5 bases outside the gene matches. CDR3 bases: TGCGCCAGCAGCGAGTGGACTAGCGGGAGTAACACCGGGGAGCTGTTTTTT. Protein: CASSEWTSGSNTGELFF.

The V and J genes are TRBV7-2 and TRBJ1-2, with D unclear. CDR3 size: 15 residues. In germline, CDR1 is SGHTA, CDR2 FQGNSA. Trimming stripped 1 base from V and 0 bases from J, with 9 bases between. This CDR3 is CASSLGANPNYGYTF. CDR3 coding DNA: TGTGCCAGCAGCTTAGGCGCCAACCCTAACTATGGCTACACCTTC.

V and J are TRBV7-8 and TRBJ2-2; maybe TRBD1 (5 bases). CDR3 length: 16 residues. Per germline, CDR1 SGHVS and CDR2 FQNEAQ. V dropped 5 bases and J dropped 0 bases, with 13 bases sitting between them. The CDR3 bases are TGTGCCAGCAGCGCCAACAGGCGGACGAACACCGGGGAGCTGTTTTTT. This encodes CASSANRRTNTGELFF.

The chain combines TRBV11-2 with TRBJ2-3; 7 positions agree with TRBD2. Per the germline V gene, CDR1 is SGHAT and CDR2 is FQNNGV. The trim removed 4 bases at V and 2 bases at J, leaving 15 bases unmatched. CDR3 length equals 18 residues. The CDR3: CASSWKMNQRESTDTQYF. CDR3 sequence (DNA): TGTGCCAGCAGCTGGAAGATGAACCAGCGGGAATCCACAGATACGCAGTATTTT. The full variable domain, with the rest looked up from reference TRBV11-2 and TRBJ2-3, is EAGVAQSPRYKIIEKRQSVAFWCNPISGHATLYWYQQILGQGPKLLIQFQNNGVVDDSQLPKDRFSAERLKGVDSTLKIQPAKLEDSAVYLCASSWKMNQRESTDTQYFGPGTRLTVL.

V and J are TRBV7-8 and TRBJ2-1; either TRBD1 or TRBD2 may supply D (6 bases each). CDR3 length: 18 amino acids. The ends were cut back, 5 bases at V and 4 bases at J, with 24 bases in the middle. Per the germline V gene, CDR1 is SGHVS and CDR2 is FQNEAQ. CDR3 nucleotide sequence: TGTGCCAGCAGCCTAATTAGGGGGGCCCGGGACTCATACAATGAGCAGTTCTTC. Translating it yields CASSLIRGARDSYNEQFF.

The V call is TRBV5-1, the J call TRBJ1-5, with TRBD1 identical over 7 bases. This CDR3 contains 18 residues. Germline V gene sequence: CDR1 SGHRS, CDR2 YFSETQ. V lost 3 bases and J lost 0; bases outside the gene matches: 12. CDR3 amino acids: CASSCTGTVAYSNQPQHF. The CDR3 DNA reads TGCGCCAGCAGCTGTACCGGGACAGTTGCCTATAGCAATCAGCCCCAGCATTTT.

The V call is TRBV5-1, the J call TRBJ1-1; perhaps TRBD1 as D (6 bases). With 3 bases removed from V and 3 bases from J, the gap between germline ends came to 12 bases. Germline CDR1 reads SGHRS; CDR2 reads YFSETQ. CDR3 length: 14 residues. CDR3 region: CASSSYREDTEAFF. The CDR3 DNA follows: TGCGCCAGCAGCTCATACAGGGAGGACACTGAAGCTTTCTTT.

V and J are TRBV28 and TRBJ2-7; tentatively, D is TRBD1 (6 bases). The CDR3 consists of 14 residues. V shed 6 bases and J shed 2 bases, with 14 bases lying between them. CDR1 and CDR2 (germline): MDHEN, SYDVKM. DNA of the CDR3: TGTGCCAGCAGCACCGGGACAAATACCTACGAGCAGTACTTC. Translation gives CASSTGTNTYEQYF.

The V and J genes are TRBV5-1 and TRBJ2-5; tentatively, D is TRBD1 or TRBD2 (5 bases each). CDR1 and CDR2 (germline): SGHRS, YFSETQ. CDR3 length: 15 amino acids. V lost 4 bases to trimming and J lost 5 bases, with 18 bases between them. The CDR3 region is CASSPGTSQSETQYF. The CDR3 DNA follows: TGCGCCAGCAGCCCCGGGACCTCCCAGTCGGAGACCCAGTACTTC.

V gene TRBV7-2 combines with J gene TRBJ2-2; D ambiguous. From germline, CDR1 is SGHTA and CDR2 FQGNSA. This CDR3 has 15 amino acids. Trimming cost V 5 bases and J 7 bases, with 17 bases left between them. DNA of the CDR3: TGTGCCAGCAGCCCAGGCCTCCTTCGCCGCGGGGAGCTGTTTTTT. Translating it yields CASSPGLLRRGELFF.

J is TRBJ1-1 and V is TRBV5-4, with TRBD1 identical over 10 bases. The germline gives CDR1 SGHNT, CDR2 YYREEE (reference sequence). V shed 4 bases, J shed 4 bases, and the junction held 10 bases outside the gene matches. The CDR3 spans 16 residues. The CDR3 DNA reads TGTGCCAGCAGCCACCCGACAGGGGGCTTAATCACTGAAGCTTTCTTT. It codes for CASSHPTGGLITEAFF. The full variable domain, with the rest looked up from reference TRBV5-4 and TRBJ1-1, is ETGVTQSPTHLIKTRGQQVTLRCSSQSGHNTVSWYQQALGQGPQFIFQYYREEENGRGNFPPRFSGLQFPNYSSELNVNALELDDSALYLCASSHPTGGLITEAFFGQGTRLTVV.